This T cell receptor beta chain emerged from a study of blood T cell repertoires in COVID-19. In the study overall: From the United States, Italy and Spain came samples of acute and convalescent COVID-19.

Original handling: How many nucleated cells were present was estimated from reference gene primer amplification. The table came from immunoSEQ multiplex PCR; TCRdb's copy has only in-frame clones and leaves some out. Clone size and V and J calls were adopted from that table, with D and trimming inferred from the DNA. The sample yields over 250,000 clones, approximately 90% seen once. Cohorts were based on clinical histories the participants reported. The CDR3 sequence is 13 residues long. V was pared by 8 bases and J by 0 bases, with 0 bases of the junction left unmatched. The chain links TRBV12-3 or TRBV12-4 to TRBJ2-1; 8 bases agree with TRBD2. The sequence came from an older woman in a cohort exposed to, infected with or recovered from COVID-19 (not recorded which). Sequencing was carried out using PBMCs or T cells enriched from blood (not recorded which). In DNA, the CDR3 is TGTGCCAGCCGGGAGGGCTCCTACAATGAGCAGTTCTTC. Translated: CASREGSYNEQFF.